This TCR beta chain was found in a study of cytomegalovirus exposure and HLA in healthy donors. The CDR3 contains 16 residues. V shed 4 bases and J 1 base; nucleotides not matched to a gene: 7. Germline V gene data show CDR1 as SGHNT and CDR2 as YENEEA. The PCR was carried out with 60 Vbeta primers and 13 Jbeta primers. The repertoire was sequenced with immunoSEQ multiplex PCR; TCRdb's copy has only in-frame clones and lacks some. There are 100,000 to 120,000 clones in the sample; 75% to 85% occur only once, and approximately 6.1% lies in the top ten. This TCR was recovered from a man between 18 and 35 years old in good health and CMV-seronegative. Sequences were obtained from PBMCs. The chain links TRBV11-3 to TRBJ1-2; 9 bases align to TRBD1. The CDR3 coding sequence is TGTGCCAGCAGCTGGTTCACAGGGGGCGTTAACTATGGCTACACCTTC. This codes for CASSWFTGGVNYGYTF.